The following is a T cell receptor beta chain sequence with its context. Produced via immunoSEQ multiplex PCR; TCRdb's table is partial and in-frame only. The top ten hold just under 2% of the sample, which has 69,000 or so clones, 85% to 95% seen once. The CDR3 runs 15 residues. Losses at the gene ends were 6 bases for V and 6 bases for J; bases not matched to a gene: 10. Germline V gene sequence: CDR1 LNHDA, CDR2 SQIVND (reference sequence). The sample is drawn from a study of T cell changes during pregnancy in multiple sclerosis. The starting material was peripheral blood, obtained in the third trimester of pregnancy. V is TRBV19 and J is TRBJ2-3, with 9 bases matching TRBD1. This TCR came from a female donor in good health, enrolled as a control in a pregnancy study. The CDR3 bases are TGTGCCAGTAGGGACAGGGGCGGTTCTGCGGATACGCAGTATTTT. Its translation is CASRDRGGSADTQYF.